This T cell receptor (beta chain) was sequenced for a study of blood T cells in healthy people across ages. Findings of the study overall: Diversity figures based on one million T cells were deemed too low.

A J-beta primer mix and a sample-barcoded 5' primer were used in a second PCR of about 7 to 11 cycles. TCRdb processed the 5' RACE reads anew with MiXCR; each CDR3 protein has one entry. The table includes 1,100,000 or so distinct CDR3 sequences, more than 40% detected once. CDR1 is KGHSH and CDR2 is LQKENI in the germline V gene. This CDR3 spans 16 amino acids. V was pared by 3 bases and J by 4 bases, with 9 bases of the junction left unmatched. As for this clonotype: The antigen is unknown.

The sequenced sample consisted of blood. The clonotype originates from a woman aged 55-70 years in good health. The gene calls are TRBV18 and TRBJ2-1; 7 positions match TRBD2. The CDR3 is CASSPLGAGVYNEQFF. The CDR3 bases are TGTGCCAGCTCACCGTTAGGCGCGGGAGTGTACAATGAGCAGTTCTTC.